Below are 28 T cell receptor beta chains sequenced from a single sample in a study of T cell responses to AZD1222 COVID-19 vaccine. Here immunoSEQ multiplex PCR was the method, and the copy in TCRdb shows in-frame clones only, minus some. Here the sample spans some 130,000 clones, roughly 82% being singletons. The source was peripheral blood, collected on day 0 of AZD1222 vaccination. The receptors were sampled from an adult in good health.

The V call is TRBV12-3 or TRBV12-4, the J call TRBJ2-2; D remains ambiguous. Trimming removed 4 bases at V and 0 bases at J, with 0 bases between. The CDR3 spans 12 residues. CDR3 in amino acids: CASSSNTGELFF. CDR3 sequence (DNA): TGTGCCAGCAGTTCGAACACCGGGGAGCTGTTTTTT.

The rearrangement joins TRBV14 to TRBJ2-5, with D possibly being TRBD1 (5 bases). The V end was cut by 6 bases, the J end by 4 bases, with 21 bases between. This CDR3 contains 16 residues. CDR1 and CDR2 (germline): SGHDN, FVKESK. The CDR3 DNA is TGTGCCAGCAGGGCTACCGGACACACGTCCAGAGAGACCCAGTACTTC. Its translation is CASRATGHTSRETQYF.

The CDR3 coding sequence is TGTGCCAGCAGTGACATATCCATAGGATGGGATGGCTACACCTTC. It specifies CASSDISIGWDGYTF. This rearrangement joins TRBV28 to TRBJ1-2; D gene ambiguous. The germline V gene has CDR1 MDHEN and CDR2 SYDVKM. V lost 5 bases, J lost 6 bases, and 19 bases lay in between. The CDR3 has 15 amino acids.

This clone was counted a few times. This chain joins TRBV19 and TRBJ1-5, with D possibly matching TRBD1 (5 bases). This CDR3 has 17 residues. CDR1 and CDR2 (germline): LNHDA, SQIVND (reference sequence). Trimming removed 3 bases from V and 0 bases from J, with 15 bases in between. The CDR3 sequence: CASSIIRGTGSNQPQHF. CDR3 DNA: TGTGCCAGTAGTATTATTCGGGGCACTGGTAGCAATCAGCCCCAGCATTTT.

The chain has TRBV12-3 or TRBV12-4 and TRBJ1-1; TRBD1 matches at 8 bases. V trimming: 6 bases; J trimming: 1 base; junction bases outside the gene matches: 1. This CDR3 has 13 residues. DNA of the CDR3: TGTGCCAGCAGAGGGACAGGGAACACTGAAGCTTTCTTT. This encodes CASRGTGNTEAFF.

A word on this clone: One junction end does not reproduce the germline sequence, and a read error may be involved. J is TRBJ2-7 and V is TRBV7-9; either TRBD1 or TRBD2 may supply D (5 bases each). CDR3 length equals 12 residues. Germline CDR1 SEHNR, CDR2 FQNEAQ (reference sequence). CDR3 residues: CAGDHPFGEQYF. The CDR3 nucleotides read TGCGCTGGGGACCATCCCTTCGGGGAGCAGTACTTC. Using reference TRBV7-9 and TRBJ2-7 for the parts outside the CDR3, the full variable domain is DTGVSQNPRHKITKRGQNVTFRCDPISEHNRLYWYRQTLGQGPEFLTYFQNEAQLEKSRLLSDRFSAERPKGSFSTLEIQRTEQGDSAMYLCAGDHPFGEQYFGPGTRLTVT.

The V call is TRBV9, the J call TRBJ1-6, with 10 bases identical to TRBD1. With 0 bases clipped from V and 3 bases from J, the junction kept 12 bases outside the gene matches. Germline assignment: CDR1 SGDLS and CDR2 YYNGEE. The CDR3 contains 20 residues. The CDR3 sequence is CASSVDSGDRGRSYNSPLHF. The CDR3 nucleotides are TGTGCCAGCAGCGTAGATTCCGGGGACAGGGGAAGGAGCTATAATTCACCCCTCCACTTT.

CDR3 in amino acids: CATLLHRGLVYTEAFF. CDR3 DNA: TGTGCCACTCTCCTTCACAGGGGGCTGGTATACACTGAAGCTTTCTTT. The V gene is TRBV21-1, the J gene TRBJ1-1; the table calls TRBD1, which could not be checked here. TRBV21-1 is termed a pseudogene. The CDR3 runs to 16 residues.

The chain has TRBV18 and TRBJ2-1; a possible D gene is TRBD1 (5 bases). The ends were cut back, 1 base at V and 6 bases at J, with 16 bases in the middle. In germline, CDR1 is KGHSH, CDR2 LQKENI. This CDR3 is 16 amino acids long. The CDR3 is CASSPRQPPIFNEQFF. For the CDR3, the DNA is TGTGCCAGCTCACCACGACAGCCCCCAATCTTCAATGAGCAGTTCTTC.

This chain joins TRBV7-3 and TRBJ2-2; 10 bases fit TRBD1. Germline CDR1 SGHTA, CDR2 FQGTGA. This CDR3 contains 18 residues. Trimming took 0 bases from V and 2 from J; bases not matched to a gene: 6. This CDR3 reads CASSLTRQGAFNTGELFF. The CDR3 coding sequence is TGTGCCAGCAGCTTAACGAGACAGGGGGCGTTTAACACCGGGGAGCTGTTTTTT. The full variable domain, rest sourced from reference TRBV7-3 and TRBJ2-2, is GAGVSQTPSNKVTEKGKYVELRCDPISGHTALYWYRQSLGQGPEFLIYFQGTGAADDSGLPNDRFFAVRPEGSVSTLKIQRTERGDSAVYLCASSLTRQGAFNTGELFFGEGSRLTVL.

The V and J genes are TRBV11-2 and TRBJ2-1; TRBD1 is a possible D gene (5 bases). The germline gives CDR1 SGHAT, CDR2 FQNNGV. The CDR3 spans 16 residues. Trimming took 7 bases from V and 3 from J, leaving 19 bases between them. The CDR3: CASTPGILTSYNEQFF. CDR3 nucleotide sequence: TGTGCCAGCACCCCAGGGATTCTAACCAGCTACAATGAGCAGTTCTTC.

The chain links TRBV30 to TRBJ1-1, with D possibly TRBD1 on 5 matching bases. The CDR3 totals 12 residues. The germline CDR1 and CDR2 sequences are GTSNPN and SVGIG (reference sequence). Trimming took off 8 bases at V and 5 bases at J, with 15 bases between the two ends. This chain's CDR3 is CAGRRGETEAFF. The DNA of the CDR3 is TGTGCCGGTCGTCGGGGGGAGACTGAAGCTTTCTTT.

This sequence joins TRBV7-9 and TRBJ2-1; D perhaps matches TRBD1 (5 bases). The V end lost 5 bases, the J end lost 9 bases, and 14 bases lay between the germline ends. CDR1 and CDR2 from the germline V gene are SEHNR and FQNEAQ (reference sequence). The CDR3 totals 13 residues. This chain's CDR3 is CASSHQGQGEQFF. The CDR3 DNA sequence: TGTGCCAGCAGCCATCAAGGGCAGGGTGAGCAGTTCTTC.

The chain joins TRBV6-6 to TRBJ1-2, with 12 bases fitting TRBD1. CDR1 and CDR2 from the germline V gene are MNHNY and SVGAGI (reference sequence). This CDR3 is built from 17 residues. V was pared by 5 bases and J by 7 bases, with 14 bases of the junction left unmatched. CDR3 protein: CASSPNLPGQGAFGYTF. CDR3 coding DNA: TGTGCCAGCAGTCCCAACCTCCCGGGACAGGGGGCTTTTGGCTACACCTTC.

The V call is TRBV5-1, the J call TRBJ1-1, with D hard to call. The CDR3 contains 12 residues. The germline gives CDR1 SGHRS, CDR2 YFSETQ. Trimming took 5 bases from V and 7 from J, leaving 12 bases between them. CDR3 DNA sequence: TGCGCCAGCAGGCCCGGACCGGGTGAAGCTTTCTTT. This codes for CASRPGPGEAFF.

The rearrangement uses TRBV12-1 and TRBJ1-1; the table calls TRBD1, which could not be checked here. TRBV12-1 counts as a pseudogene. The CDR3 is 15 residues long. CDR3: CASSFSVRVDTEAFF. The CDR3 DNA sequence: TGTGCCAGCAGCTTTTCCGTCAGGGTGGACACTGAAGCTTTCTTT.

This chain links TRBV5-1 with TRBJ2-7, with TRBD2 identical over 15 bases. The CDR3 is 15 residues long. CDR1 SGHRS and CDR2 YFSETQ come from the germline V gene. V lost 2 bases to trimming and J lost 7 bases; unmatched junction nucleotides: 4. DNA of the CDR3: TGCGCCAGCAGCTTCGGGACTAGCGGGGGGCTGGAGCAGTACTTC. This encodes CASSFGTSGGLEQYF.

V and J are TRBV5-4 and TRBJ1-3; D gene ambiguous. The ends were cut back, 1 base at V and 4 bases at J, with 12 bases in the middle. This CDR3 is built from 15 residues. Per the germline V gene, CDR1 is SGHNT and CDR2 is YYREEE (reference sequence). The CDR3 DNA reads TGTGCCAGCAGCTTGTGGGCCGCCGCAGGAAACACCATATATTTT. Its protein is CASSLWAAAGNTIYF.

This clone has more than one count but fewer than ten. The gene calls are TRBV5-1 and TRBJ1-2, with D hard to call. Germline V lookup: CDR1 SGHRS, CDR2 YFSETQ. The ends were cut back, 3 bases at V and 3 bases at J, with 12 bases in the middle. The CDR3 sequence is 14 residues long. In nucleotides, the CDR3 is TGCGCCAGCAGCTCCCGGATGCTAGACTATGGCTACACCTTC. Translation: CASSSRMLDYGYTF.

This chain links TRBV5-4 with TRBJ2-1, with D uncertain. Looked up from germline, CDR1 is SGHNT and CDR2 is YYREEE (reference sequence). The V and J ends lost 0 bases and 1 base respectively, with 8 bases between them. The CDR3 runs 15 residues. The CDR3 nucleotides read TGTGCCAGCAGCTTGGCGCTTGGATCCTACAATGAGCAGTTCTTC. This gives the protein CASSLALGSYNEQFF.

The chain recombines TRBV18 with TRBJ1-5; maybe TRBD1 (5 bases). Germline V gene lookup returns CDR1 KGHSH and CDR2 LQKENI. The CDR3 has 16 residues. V was trimmed by 6 bases and J by 6 bases, leaving 21 bases between them. The CDR3 protein is CASSHRDRDVGQPQHF. The DNA for the CDR3 is TGTGCCAGCTCCCACCGAGATAGGGACGTGGGTCAGCCCCAGCATTTT. Drawing the rest from reference TRBV18 and TRBJ1-5, the complete variable domain is NAGVMQNPRHLVRRRGQEARLRCSPMKGHSHVYWYRQLPEEGLKFMVYLQKENIIDESGMPKERFSAEFPKEGPSILRIQQVVRGDSAAYFCASSHRDRDVGQPQHFGDGTRLSIL.

The rearrangement links TRBV6-5 to TRBJ2-5; maybe TRBD2 (7 bases). Germline CDR1 MNHEY, CDR2 SVGAGI. The CDR3 sequence is 14 residues long. Trimming took 6 bases from V and 1 from J, leaving 12 bases between them. CDR3 sequence (DNA): TGTGCCAGCAGGTTTGGGGGGGCCCAAGAGACCCAGTACTTC. This codes for CASRFGGAQETQYF.

The V gene is TRBV30, the J gene TRBJ1-2; D gene unclear. The CDR3 has 12 residues. V was shortened by 1 base and J by 8 bases, with 11 bases between the two germline ends. Germline-derived CDR1 and CDR2 are GTSNPN and SVGIG (reference sequence). As DNA, the CDR3 is TGTGCCTGGAGTGAGACGGACCACGGCTACACCTTC. Its protein is CAWSETDHGYTF.

V and J are TRBV6-5 and TRBJ2-5; a weak D match, TRBD2 (6 bases). Germline CDR1 is MNHEY and CDR2 is SVGAGI. V lost 6 bases and J lost 4, with 15 bases in between. This CDR3 is built from 14 residues. CDR3 sequence (DNA): TGTGCCAGCAGGCCGGGACTTTGGGGAGAGACCCAGTACTTC. The encoded protein is CASRPGLWGETQYF.

V is TRBV29-1 and J is TRBJ2-7; D unresolved. CDR1 SQVTM and CDR2 ANQGSEA come from the germline V gene. CDR3 length: 14 amino acids. The V gene lost 4 bases and the J gene lost 3 bases, with 16 bases spanning the gap. The chain's CDR3 is CSVAQTGTFYEQYF. The CDR3 nucleotides read TGCAGCGTTGCCCAAACCGGCACGTTCTACGAGCAGTACTTC.

The CDR3 DNA follows: TGTGCCAGCAGTCCATCTACGGGAGCCAAAAACATTCAGTACTTC. It translates to CASSPSTGAKNIQYF. This chain connects TRBV28 to TRBJ2-4; D unresolved. The V end lost 5 bases, the J end lost 0 bases, and 11 bases lay between the germline ends. Germline V CDR1 and CDR2: MDHEN, SYDVKM. CDR3 length equals 15 residues.

V is TRBV5-1 and J is TRBJ2-3, with 10 bases that match TRBD1. The CDR3 consists of 16 residues. Germline V CDR1 and CDR2: SGHRS, YFSETQ. V lost 7 bases and J lost 5; bases outside the gene matches: 13. The CDR3 protein is CASRVDPGTGVDTQYF. DNA of the CDR3: TGCGCCAGCCGAGTAGACCCCGGGACAGGGGTAGATACGCAGTATTTT.

CDR3 sequence: CASSPGQASSYNEQFF. The CDR3, as DNA: TGTGCCAGCAGCCCAGGACAGGCCAGCTCCTACAATGAGCAGTTCTTC. This rearrangement joins TRBV7-6 to TRBJ2-1; the match to TRBD1 covers 7 bases. CDR1 and CDR2 from the germline V gene are SGHVS and FNYEAQ. This CDR3 contains 16 residues. V lost 5 bases, J lost 0 bases, and 7 bases stayed unmatched.